What follows are 18 T cell receptor beta chains derived from one specimen sequenced in a study of cytomegalovirus exposure and HLA in healthy donors. The PCR was carried out with 60 Vbeta primers and 13 Jbeta primers. Sequencing used immunoSEQ multiplex PCR; TCRdb keeps in-frame clones, though not all of them. The sample has approximately 180,000 clones; 80% to 90% are singletons. The sample comprised PBMCs. These receptors came from a girl aged 10 to 17 in good health and CMV-seropositive.

In its sample, this clone was seen a few times. V is TRBV7-9 and J is TRBJ2-3; no reliable D call. CDR1 is SEHNR and CDR2 is FQNEAQ in the germline V gene (reference sequence). This CDR3 region has 14 residues. Trimming stripped 5 bases from V and 4 bases from J, with 13 bases between. CDR3 amino acids: CASSPRNSADTQYF. In nucleotides, the CDR3 is TGTGCCAGCAGCCCACGTAATAGTGCAGATACGCAGTATTTT.

J is TRBJ1-1 and V is TRBV9, with no clear D. There are 15 residues in the CDR3. Germline V gene data show CDR1 as SGDLS and CDR2 as YYNGEE. The V end was cut by 0 bases, the J end by 2 bases, with 11 bases between. In DNA, the CDR3 is TGTGCCAGCAGCGTAGGCCCCGAGGGTAACACTGAAGCTTTCTTT. Its protein is CASSVGPEGNTEAFF.

The chain joins TRBV18 to TRBJ1-1, with D maybe TRBD1 (5 bases). The CDR3 totals 15 residues. Germline V CDR1 and CDR2: KGHSH, LQKENI. Between the trimmed V and J ends, which lost 6 bases and 2 bases, there was a span of 16 bases. The CDR3: CASSTDRTLNTEAFF. The DNA for the CDR3 is TGTGCCAGCTCGACCGACCGGACACTTAACACTGAAGCTTTCTTT.

The chain carries TRBV5-1 and TRBJ1-2; 10 nucleotides match TRBD1. CDR3 length equals 17 residues. Germline values: CDR1 SGHRS, CDR2 YFSETQ. The trim removed 0 bases at V and 7 bases at J, leaving 12 bases unmatched. The CDR3 region is CASSLGGQGDLRSGYTF. The CDR3 DNA is TGCGCCAGCAGCTTGGGTGGACAGGGGGATCTCCGGAGTGGCTACACCTTC.

The J gene is TRBJ2-5, the V gene TRBV2; 9 nucleotides agree with TRBD1. Germline CDR1 reads SNHLY; CDR2 reads FYNNEI. CDR3 length: 14 residues. The V segment lost 11 bases and the J segment 4 bases; nucleotides outside the gene matches: 11. CDR3 bases: TGTGCCGGTACACAGGGGGCCCCAGGAGAGACCCAGTACTTC. It specifies CAGTQGAPGETQYF.

The J gene is TRBJ1-5, the V gene TRBV6-1; D unresolved. The V end was cut by 3 bases, the J end by 7 bases, with 13 bases between. Looked up from germline, CDR1 is MNHNS and CDR2 is SASEGT. This CDR3 comprises 14 residues. The CDR3 loop reads CASSDEEAWQPQHF. Here the CDR3 DNA reads TGTGCCAGCAGTGATGAGGAGGCGTGGCAGCCCCAGCATTTT.

This rearrangement joins TRBV27 to TRBJ1-5; tentatively, D is TRBD1 (5 bases). The germline V gene has CDR1 MNHEY and CDR2 SMNVEV (reference sequence). The CDR3 has 14 amino acids. Trimming removed 3 bases from V and 1 base from J, with 7 bases in between. CDR3 coding DNA: TGTGCCAGCAGTTTCAAGGGGAGCAATCAGCCCCAGCATTTT. It encodes CASSFKGSNQPQHF.

The rearrangement uses TRBV7-9 and TRBJ2-7; TRBD1 matches at 9 bases. The V segment lost 0 bases and the J segment 1 base; nucleotides outside the gene matches: 1. Germline V gene sequence: CDR1 SEHNR, CDR2 FQNEAQ (reference sequence). CDR3 length: 15 amino acids. The CDR3 loop is CASSLAGTGSYEQYF. CDR3 DNA: TGTGCCAGCAGCTTAGCCGGGACAGGGTCCTACGAGCAGTACTTC.

This clone has only a few counts. The chain couples TRBV6-1 to TRBJ2-7, with D possibly being TRBD2 (7 bases). The V end was cut by 0 bases, the J end by 9 bases, with 15 bases between. The CDR3 covers 14 residues. Germline V gene lookup returns CDR1 MNHNS and CDR2 SASEGT. CDR3 DNA: TGTGCCAGCAGTGAAGCGATGGGGAGGGGGGGGCAGTACTTC. Translating it yields CASSEAMGRGGQYF.

This clone was detected only once. The V gene is TRBV11-1, the J gene TRBJ2-7; the match to TRBD1 covers 9 bases. Germline loops: CDR1 SGHAT, CDR2 FQDESV (reference sequence). The J segment lost 5 bases and the V segment lost 2 bases, leaving 10 bases of the junction unmatched. The CDR3 sequence is 16 residues long. Written as DNA, the CDR3 is TGTGCCAGCAGCTTATTAACCGGGACAGGGTACGACGAGCAGTACTTC. The encoded protein is CASSLLTGTGYDEQYF.

The chain joins TRBV27 to TRBJ2-2, with 9 bases that match TRBD2. Trimming cost V 3 bases and J 1 base; bases outside gene matches: 6. The germline CDR1 and CDR2 sequences are MNHEY and SMNVEV (reference sequence). This CDR3 is built from 17 residues. CDR3 residues: CASSLGSGGGNTGELFF. DNA for the CDR3: TGTGCCAGCAGTTTGGGTAGCGGGGGAGGGAACACCGGGGAGCTGTTTTTT.

In its sample, this clone was seen a few times. V is TRBV15 and J is TRBJ1-3; no firm D call. The germline CDR1 and CDR2 sequences are LNHNV and YYDKDF (reference sequence). V dropped 5 bases and J dropped 0 bases, with 8 bases sitting between them. There are 14 residues in the CDR3. The CDR3 DNA sequence: TGTGCCACCAGCCGGCGGAACTCTGGAAACACCATATATTTT. Its protein product is CATSRRNSGNTIYF.

In the case of this clone: The germline gene is not matched at one end of the junction; a read error may be the cause. This sequence joins TRBV7-7 and TRBJ2-3; maybe TRBD2 (6 bases). Germline CDR1 reads SSHAT; CDR2 reads FNYEAQ (reference sequence). CDR3 length: 18 residues. The CDR3 spells CASSLRRVRDSSTDTQYF. The CDR3 DNA sequence: TGTGCTAGCAGCTTAAGGAGGGTTCGGGACTCTAGCACAGATACGCAGTATTTT.

On this clone itself: At one boundary the junction diverges from the germline segment, which might be a read error. The V gene is TRBV29-1, the J gene TRBJ1-2; tentatively, D is TRBD1 (5 bases). Per germline, CDR1 SQVTM and CDR2 ANQGSEA. This CDR3 is 13 amino acids long. The CDR3 spells CSVEGPRGYGYTF. CDR3 coding DNA: TGCAGCGTCGAAGGGCCCCGGGGGTATGGCTACACCTTC.

The V and J genes are TRBV18 and TRBJ1-2; no firm D call. CDR3 size: 15 residues. From germline, CDR1 is KGHSH and CDR2 LQKENI. The V and J ends lost 1 base and 4 bases respectively, with 13 bases between them. The DNA of the CDR3 is TGTGCCAGCTCACCACTAAAAACAGCCATCTATGGCTACACCTTC. Translating it yields CASSPLKTAIYGYTF.

This rearrangement joins TRBV5-1 to TRBJ2-7; 8 bases match TRBD1. The J segment lost 1 base and the V segment lost 1 base, leaving 1 base of the junction unmatched. The CDR3 runs 14 residues. CDR1 and CDR2 from the germline V gene are SGHRS and YFSETQ. For the CDR3, the DNA is TGCGCCAGCAGCTTGAGGGACAGGTCCTACGAGCAGTACTTC. Protein: CASSLRDRSYEQYF. Filled out from reference TRBV5-1 and TRBJ2-7, the complete variable domain reads KAGVTQTPRYLIKTRGQQVTLSCSPISGHRSVSWYQQTPGQGLQFLFEYFSETQRNKGNFPGRFSGRQFSNSRSEMNVSTLELGDSALYLCASSLRDRSYEQYFGPGTRLTVT.

The chain combines TRBV6-1 with TRBJ2-2; a possible D gene is TRBD1 (6 bases). Trimming removed 3 bases from V and 5 bases from J, with 10 bases in between. The CDR3 is 14 amino acids. Germline values: CDR1 MNHNS, CDR2 SASEGT. The DNA of the CDR3 is TGTGCCAGCAGTGAGCCAGGGGAAACCGGGGAGCTGTTTTTT. Translating gives CASSEPGETGELFF.

This clone has only a few counts. This sequence joins TRBV9 and TRBJ2-1, with D perhaps matching TRBD1 (5 bases). The germline V and J ends were trimmed by 0 bases and 5 bases, with 6 bases remaining between them. CDR1 is SGDLS, CDR2 YYNGEE, per germline. The CDR3 has 13 amino acids. The CDR3 loop reads CASSVGQHNEQFF. The CDR3 nucleotides read TGTGCCAGCAGCGTAGGACAGCACAATGAGCAGTTCTTC.